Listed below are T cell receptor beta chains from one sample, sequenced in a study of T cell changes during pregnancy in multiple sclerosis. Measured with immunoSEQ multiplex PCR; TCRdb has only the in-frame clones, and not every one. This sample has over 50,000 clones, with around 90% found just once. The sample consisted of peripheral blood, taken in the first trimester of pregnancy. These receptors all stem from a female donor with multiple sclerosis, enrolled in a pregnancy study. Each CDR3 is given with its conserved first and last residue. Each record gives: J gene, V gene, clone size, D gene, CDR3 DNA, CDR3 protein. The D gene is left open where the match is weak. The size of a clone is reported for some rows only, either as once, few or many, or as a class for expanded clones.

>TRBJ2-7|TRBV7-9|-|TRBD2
TGTGCCAGCAGCTTCAGTATGCTAGCGGTTTACGAGCAGTACTTC
CASSFSMLAVYEQYF
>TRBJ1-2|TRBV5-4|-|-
TGTGCCAGCAGCTTGGGACAGTCCTATGGCTACACCTTC
CASSLGQSYGYTF
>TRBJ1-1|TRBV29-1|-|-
TGCAGCCTGGGGGGGGGTTCGGACACTGAAGCTTTCTTT
CSLGGGSDTEAFF
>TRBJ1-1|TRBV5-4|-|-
TGTGCCAGCAGCTCTTGGACAGCAATGAACACTGAAGCTTTCTTT
CASSSWTAMNTEAFF
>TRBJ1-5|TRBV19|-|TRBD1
TGTGCCAGTAGCTCCCGGGACAGGGGGAATCAGCCCCAGCATTTT
CASSSRDRGNQPQHF
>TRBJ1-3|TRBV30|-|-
TGTGCCTGGAGTGTACGACTAAACTCTGGAAACACCATATATTTT
CAWSVRLNSGNTIYF
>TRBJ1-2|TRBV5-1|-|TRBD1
TGCGCCAGCAGCGAGGGGACAGGGGAAGGCTACACCTTC
CASSEGTGEGYTF
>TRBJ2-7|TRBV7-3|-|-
TGTGCCAGCAGCGGAGGAACAGGGGAGGACGAGCAGTACTTC
CASSGGTGEDEQYF
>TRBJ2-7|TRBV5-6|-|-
TGTGCCAGCAGCTTGAGAGTCGGCGGTGCTCGTACCTACGAGCAGTACTTC
CASSLRVGGARTYEQYF
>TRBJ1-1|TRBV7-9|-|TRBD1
TGTGCCAGCAGCTTCGGACAGGGGGGTATGAACACTGAAGCTTTCTTT
CASSFGQGGMNTEAFF
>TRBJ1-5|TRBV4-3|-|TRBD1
TGCGCCAGCAGCCAAGGACAGGGGAGTCAGCCCCAGCATTTT
CASSQGQGSQPQHF
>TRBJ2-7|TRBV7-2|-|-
TGTGCCAGCAGCTTAGAAGGGGCGGTGCACGAGCAGTACTTC
CASSLEGAVHEQYF
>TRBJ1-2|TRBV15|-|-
TGTGCCACCAGCAGAGTTGCCGCGGGGTATGGCTACACCTTC
CATSRVAAGYGYTF
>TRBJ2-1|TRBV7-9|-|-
TGTGCCAGCAGCTGGAGCTCCTACAATGAGCAGTTCTTC
CASSWSSYNEQFF
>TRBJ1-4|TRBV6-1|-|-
TGTGCCAGCAGTGAAAGGATAAGGGGCGGAGAAAAACTGTTTTTT
CASSERIRGGEKLFF
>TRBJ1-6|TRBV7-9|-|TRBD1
TGTGCCAGCAGCAAGGACAGGGCTAATTCACCCCTCCACTTT
CASSKDRANSPLHF
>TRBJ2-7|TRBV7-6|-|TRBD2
TGTGCCAGCAGCTTAGGGTTAGCGGGAGGGACCTACGAGCAGTACTTC
CASSLGLAGGTYEQYF
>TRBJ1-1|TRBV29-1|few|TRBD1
TGCAGCGTTGAGGGACAGGGGAACACTGAAGCTTTCTTT
CSVEGQGNTEAFF
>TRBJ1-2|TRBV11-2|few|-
TGTGCCAGCAGCTTCGCGGAGGGTCTGTTCTATGGCTACACCTTC
CASSFAEGLFYGYTF
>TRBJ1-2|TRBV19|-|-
TGTGCCAGTAGTATAGGACAGTATGGCTACACCTTC
CASSIGQYGYTF
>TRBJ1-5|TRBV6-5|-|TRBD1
TGTGCCAGCAGCGCGGGACAGAGCAATCAGCCCCAGCATTTT
CASSAGQSNQPQHF
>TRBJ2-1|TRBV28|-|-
TGTGTTACACGAGGGGGATACGACAATGAGCAGTTCTTC
CVTRGGYDNEQFF
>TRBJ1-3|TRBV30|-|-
TGTGCCTGGAGTGTACAGGCGGCGGGGGGAAACACCATATATTTT
CAWSVQAAGGNTIYF
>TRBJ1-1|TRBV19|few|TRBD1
TGTGCCAGTACCGAGCAGGGACAGGGTGAAGCTTTCTTT
CASTEQGQGEAFF
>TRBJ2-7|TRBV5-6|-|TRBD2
TGTGCCAGCAGCCCTAGACTAGCCGGGGAGCAGTACTTC
CASSPRLAGEQYF
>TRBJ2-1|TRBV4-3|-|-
TGCGCCAGCAGCCAAGAAGCGCCAGGGGCCTCCGGAGATGAGCAGTTCTTC
CASSQEAPGASGDEQFF
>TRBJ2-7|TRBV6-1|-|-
TGTGCCAGCAGTCAACAGGGCTACGAGCAGTACTTC
CASSQQGYEQYF
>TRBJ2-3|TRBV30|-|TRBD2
TGTGCCTCTCCGGGACTAGCGGGATCCACAGATACGCAGTATTTT
CASPGLAGSTDTQYF
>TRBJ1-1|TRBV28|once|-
TGTGCCAGCCATGATCGTAGCACTGAAGCTTTCTTT
CASHDRSTEAFF
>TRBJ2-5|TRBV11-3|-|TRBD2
TGTGCCAGCAGCTTAGGACCGGGGCTAGCGGGAGTGGAGACCCAGTACTTC
CASSLGPGLAGVETQYF
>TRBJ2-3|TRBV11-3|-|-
TGTGCCAGCAGCTTGGAGGGGACGCAGTATTTT
CASSLEGTQYF
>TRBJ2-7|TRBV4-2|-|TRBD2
TGTGCCAGCAGCCAAAGAGGACTAGCGGGAGGTCACCACGAGCAGTACTTC
CASSQRGLAGGHHEQYF
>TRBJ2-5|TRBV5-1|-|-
TGCGCCAGCAGCTACTATCTAGAGGCTGGGACAAAAGAGACCCAGTACTTC
CASSYYLEAGTKETQYF
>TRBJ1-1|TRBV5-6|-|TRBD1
TGTGCCAGCAGCTGGGGCAGGGGGACTGGTACTGAAGCTTTCTTT
CASSWGRGTGTEAFF
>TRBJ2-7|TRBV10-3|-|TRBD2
TGTGCCATCAGTAGACTAGCTTTAACTTACGAGCAGTACTTC
CAISRLALTYEQYF
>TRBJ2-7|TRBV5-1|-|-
TGCGCCAGCAGCTTGGGACAGACAGGCGAGCAGTACTTC
CASSLGQTGEQYF
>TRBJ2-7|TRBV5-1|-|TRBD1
TGCGCCAGCAGCAAGGGACAGGGAGACGAGCAGTACTTC
CASSKGQGDEQYF
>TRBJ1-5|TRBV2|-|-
TGTGCCAGCAGTGAAACCATGGGGGGTCAGCCCCAGCATTTT
CASSETMGGQPQHF
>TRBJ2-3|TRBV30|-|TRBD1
TGTGCCTGGAGCGTAACGACAGGGGCCTTCGGGGATACGCAGTATTTT
CAWSVTTGAFGDTQYF
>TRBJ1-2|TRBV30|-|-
TGTGCCTGGAGGGAGGACGTAGCCTATGGCTACACCTTC
CAWREDVAYGYTF
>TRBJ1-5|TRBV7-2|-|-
TGTGCCAGCAGCTTAGACGCGAGCAATCAGCCCCAGCATTTT
CASSLDASNQPQHF